The 29 T cell receptor beta chains listed next were all sequenced from one sample in a study of blood T cell repertoires in COVID-19. TCRdb keeps only in-frame clones here, not all; method: immunoSEQ multiplex PCR. The sample lists 70,000 to 75,000 clones, around three quarters occurring once. Sequencing was carried out using peripheral blood. Receptors originate from a man in his 60s with active or convalescent COVID-19.

This clone appeared a single time. The chain recombines TRBV2 with TRBJ1-1, with TRBD1 matching over 9 bases. The CDR3 spans 15 residues. Losses at the gene ends were 0 bases for V and 5 bases for J; bases not matched to a gene: 4. Looked up from germline, CDR1 is SNHLY and CDR2 is FYNNEI. This chain's CDR3 is CASSEAGQGMTEAFF. The CDR3 nucleotides read TGTGCCAGCAGTGAAGCGGGACAGGGAATGACTGAAGCTTTCTTT.

This clone has more than one count but fewer than ten. V gene TRBV2 combines with J gene TRBJ1-2; D not certain. Trimming left V 3 bases short and J 1 base short, with 6 bases between. The CDR3 has 13 residues. Per germline, CDR1 SNHLY and CDR2 FYNNEI. For the CDR3, the DNA is TGTGCCAGCAGTGACGTCAGTAACTATGGCTACACCTTC. Encoded protein: CASSDVSNYGYTF.

The chain couples TRBV7-9 to TRBJ1-1; 7 bases fit TRBD1. V lost 4 bases, J lost 5 bases, and 7 bases stayed unmatched. This CDR3 contains 14 residues. Germline V gene data show CDR1 as SEHNR and CDR2 as FQNEAQ (reference sequence). The CDR3 sequence is CASSSGGSRTEAFF. The CDR3 bases are TGTGCCAGCAGCTCAGGGGGTTCTCGGACTGAAGCTTTCTTT. The full variable domain, completed using reference TRBV7-9 and TRBJ1-1, is DTGVSQNPRHKITKRGQNVTFRCDPISEHNRLYWYRQTLGQGPEFLTYFQNEAQLEKSRLLSDRFSAERPKGSFSTLEIQRTEQGDSAMYLCASSSGGSRTEAFFGQGTRLTVV.

This sequence joins TRBV3-1 (or the pseudogene TRBV3-2) and TRBJ1-4; unclear D gene. The CDR3 is made up of 13 amino acids. Germline CDR1 and CDR2: LGHDT and YNNKEL (reference sequence). V was shortened by 8 bases and J by 1 base, with 8 bases between the two germline ends. The DNA of the CDR3 is TGTGCCAGCTGGGGAGGAACTAATGAAAAACTGTTTTTT. Amino acid sequence: CASWGGTNEKLFF.

This rearrangement joins TRBV19 to TRBJ1-5, with 7 bases aligning to TRBD1. This CDR3 has 15 residues. Germline CDR1 LNHDA, CDR2 SQIVND (reference sequence). V lost 8 bases and J lost 3; bases outside the gene matches: 10. This CDR3 reads CASSERTGLNQPQHF. For the CDR3, the DNA is TGTGCCAGTTCGGAAAGGACAGGCCTCAATCAGCCCCAGCATTTT.

This clone was counted only a few times. The chain combines TRBV6-5 with TRBJ2-1; tentatively, D is TRBD1 (5 bases). The length of the CDR3 is 16 residues. The germline CDR1 and CDR2 sequences are MNHEY and SVGAGI. Trimming took off 0 bases at V and 1 base at J, with 10 bases between the two ends. The CDR3 bases are TGTGCCAGCAGTTACTCGACTGGGGCTTCCTACAATGAGCAGTTCTTC. This codes for CASSYSTGASYNEQFF.

The chain uses TRBV2 and TRBJ1-5, with D possibly TRBD1 on 6 matching bases. The ends were cut back, 5 bases at V and 6 bases at J, with 20 bases in the middle. This CDR3 contains 16 residues. CDR1 is SNHLY, CDR2 FYNNEI, per germline. CDR3 nucleotide sequence: TGTGCCAGCAGTTTCCCCGGGGCACTAGGGGGTCAGCCCCAGCATTTT. Residues: CASSFPGALGGQPQHF.

This clone has just a few counts. The V call is TRBV29-1, the J call TRBJ1-2; 7 bases match TRBD1. Per germline, CDR1 SQVTM and CDR2 ANQGSEA. V trimming: 7 bases; J trimming: 4 bases; junction bases outside the gene matches: 15. The CDR3 length is 15 residues. DNA for the CDR3: TGCAGCGCGGGGGACAGCCCCCGTACCGCCTATGGCTACACCTTC. It is translated as CSAGDSPRTAYGYTF.

This clone was picked up a small number of times. The chain couples TRBV24-1 to TRBJ2-5; maybe TRBD1 (7 bases). Germline loops: CDR1 KGHDR, CDR2 SFDVKD. This CDR3 is 13 amino acids long. V was pared by 10 bases and J by 5 bases, with 16 bases between. This chain's CDR3 is CATRRGPGETQYF. In DNA, the CDR3 is TGTGCCACGAGGAGGGGGCCGGGTGAGACCCAGTACTTC.

The chain is built from TRBV6-1 and TRBJ2-7; the match to TRBD1 covers 7 bases. V was pared by 2 bases and J by 2 bases, with 3 bases of the junction left unmatched. There are 14 residues in the CDR3. CDR1 MNHNS and CDR2 SASEGT come from the germline V gene. The CDR3 region has the DNA TGTGCCAGCAGTGAATGGGACAGTACCTACGAGCAGTACTTC. It translates to CASSEWDSTYEQYF.

V gene TRBV3-1 (or the pseudogene TRBV3-2) combines with J gene TRBJ2-2; tentative D call: TRBD2 (5 bases). The CDR3 spans 15 residues. Trimming shortened V by 1 base and J by 7 bases, and 13 bases separated the two germline ends. CDR1 is LGHDT and CDR2 is YNNKEL in the germline V gene (reference sequence). Written as DNA, the CDR3 is TGTGCCAGCAGCCAAGGTTTGGGAACTAGCGGGGAGCTGTTTTTT. Protein: CASSQGLGTSGELFF.

This clone was counted a single time. The chain carries TRBV29-1 and TRBJ1-2; 9 bases map to TRBD1. This CDR3 region has 13 residues. Trimming cost V 4 bases and J 8 bases; bases outside gene matches: 8. Germline assignment: CDR1 SQVTM and CDR2 ANQGSEA. The DNA of the CDR3 is TGCAGCGTTGGTGCCGGGACAGGGATGGGCTACACCTTC. Translated: CSVGAGTGMGYTF.

The rearrangement joins TRBV10-3 to TRBJ2-6, with D possibly matching TRBD1 (5 bases). CDR1 and CDR2 (germline): ENHRY, SYGVKD. The germline V and J ends were trimmed by 10 bases and 0 bases, with 19 bases remaining between them. This CDR3 spans 17 amino acids. The CDR3 here is CATADNTFTSGANVLTF. In DNA form, the CDR3 reads TGTGCCACCGCGGACAACACGTTTACCTCTGGGGCCAACGTCCTGACTTTC.

This chain links TRBV19 with TRBJ2-2; D is unclear. This CDR3 has 14 residues. CDR1 is LNHDA and CDR2 is SQIVND in the germline V gene (reference sequence). The V gene lost 6 bases and the J gene lost 0 bases, with 8 bases spanning the gap. The CDR3 DNA follows: TGTGCCAGTAGGACATCCGCGAACACCGGGGAGCTGTTTTTT. Its translation is CASRTSANTGELFF.

The chain has TRBV4-2 and TRBJ2-3; D remains unclear. Germline V gene sequence: CDR1 LGHNA, CDR2 YNFKEQ. V was clipped by 1 base and J by 1 base, with 18 bases between them. The CDR3 totals 18 residues. In DNA form, the CDR3 reads TGTGCCAGCAGCCAAGCACTATGGATAGCAGAGCGCACAGATACGCAGTATTTT. It specifies CASSQALWIAERTDTQYF.

The chain combines TRBV21-1 with TRBJ2-5; TRBD1, the D gene given by the table, was not confirmed from the DNA. TRBV21-1 is termed a pseudogene. The CDR3 spans 13 residues. The CDR3 reads CASSNSGGETQYF. The CDR3 DNA sequence: TGTGCCAGCAGCAACTCAGGGGGCGAGACCCAGTACTTC.

J is TRBJ2-1 and V is TRBV5-1; 8 bases align to TRBD1. Germline-derived CDR1 and CDR2 are SGHRS and YFSETQ. CDR3 length equals 15 residues. With 0 bases clipped from V and 6 bases from J, the junction kept 5 bases outside the gene matches. This CDR3 is CASSLVRTGSNEQFF. CDR3 DNA: TGCGCCAGCAGCTTGGTCCGGACAGGGTCCAATGAGCAGTTCTTC.

The rearrangement links TRBV13 to TRBJ2-5; maybe TRBD2 (7 bases). The CDR3 length is 16 residues. Germline-derived CDR1 and CDR2 are PRHDT and FYEKMQ (reference sequence). V shed 5 bases and J shed 0 bases, with 16 bases lying between them. The CDR3 region is CASSPPGGRNQETQYF. The CDR3 DNA reads TGTGCCAGCAGCCCCCCCGGGGGGCGTAACCAAGAGACCCAGTACTTC.

This chain connects TRBV2 to TRBJ2-7; the match to TRBD1 covers 7 bases. Looked up from germline, CDR1 is SNHLY and CDR2 is FYNNEI. The CDR3 is 13 amino acids. V was clipped by 8 bases and J by 3 bases; unmatched bases: 7. Here the CDR3 DNA reads TGTGCCAGCTACAGGGGCATGGGCTACGAGCAGTACTTC. Its protein product is CASYRGMGYEQYF.

The chain combines TRBV27 with TRBJ1-6, with 10 bases identical to TRBD1. V lost 7 bases and J lost 8; bases outside the gene matches: 5. The CDR3 length is 14 residues. Germline V gene data show CDR1 as MNHEY and CDR2 as SMNVEV (reference sequence). The CDR3 region is CASTRQGAYSPLHF. Written as DNA, the CDR3 is TGTGCCAGCACTAGACAGGGGGCCTATTCACCCCTCCACTTT.

The V call is TRBV2, the J call TRBJ1-3; the D is unclear. The CDR3 totals 14 residues. V dropped 4 bases and J dropped 8 bases, with 15 bases sitting between them. Per germline, CDR1 SNHLY and CDR2 FYNNEI. This CDR3 reads CASSVSGSPHTIYF. CDR3 DNA: TGTGCCAGCAGTGTGTCGGGGTCGCCGCACACCATATATTTT.

The J gene is TRBJ1-5, the V gene TRBV9; a possible D gene is TRBD1 (5 bases). The CDR3 is 14 residues long. Trimming shortened V by 3 bases and J by 5 bases, and 12 bases separated the two germline ends. Germline CDR1 SGDLS, CDR2 YYNGEE. In DNA form, the CDR3 reads TGTGCCAGCAGCGAGGAGGGAGGGGATCAGCCCCAGCATTTT. It encodes CASSEEGGDQPQHF.

The chain recombines TRBV15 with TRBJ2-7; the match to TRBD1 covers 8 bases. CDR3 size: 15 residues. V was clipped by 0 bases and J by 2 bases; unmatched bases: 3. Germline CDR1 is LNHNV and CDR2 is YYDKDF (reference sequence). The CDR3 DNA follows: TGTGCCACCAGCAGAGAAAGGGGACAGGCCTACGAGCAGTACTTC. Translation: CATSRERGQAYEQYF.

The chain joins TRBV11-2 to TRBJ2-7; 9 nucleotides agree with TRBD2. Germline CDR1 reads SGHAT; CDR2 reads FQNNGV. V was clipped by 5 bases and J by 2 bases; unmatched bases: 7. This CDR3 spans 15 amino acids. CDR3 DNA: TGTGCCAGCAGCCCTTCTAGCGGGACAGCCTACGAGCAGTACTTC. It specifies CASSPSSGTAYEQYF.

The chain combines TRBV2 with TRBJ1-6; perhaps TRBD1 as D (5 bases). Germline CDR1 SNHLY, CDR2 FYNNEI. Trimming shortened V by 7 bases and J by 9 bases, and 13 bases separated the two germline ends. CDR3 length: 13 amino acids. The DNA of the CDR3 is TGTGCCAGCACAGAGCAGGGCAGTTCACCCCTCCACTTT. Its protein product is CASTEQGSSPLHF.

There are a few counts of this clone. V is TRBV13 and J is TRBJ2-5; 7 nucleotides match TRBD1. Germline lookup yields CDR1 PRHDT and CDR2 FYEKMQ (reference sequence). This CDR3 region has 16 residues. Unmatched junction bases numbered 12, after V lost 4 bases and J lost 4 bases. DNA of the CDR3: TGTGCCAGCAGCTCGACCCGGGACAGCGTCCGAGAGACCCAGTACTTC. It yields the protein CASSSTRDSVRETQYF. Looking up the rest from reference TRBV13 and TRBJ2-5 gives the full variable domain: AAGVIQSPRHLIKEKRETATLKCYPIPRHDTVYWYQQGPGQDPQFLISFYEKMQSDKGSIPDRFSAQQFSDYHSELNMSSLELGDSALYFCASSSTRDSVRETQYFGPGTRLLVL.

The table lists this clone with a few counts. CDR3 nucleotides: TGCAGCGCGGGACAGGACCCCTACGAGCAGTACTTC. This translates into CSAGQDPYEQYF. This sequence joins TRBV29-1 and TRBJ2-7, with TRBD1 matching over 8 bases. CDR1 SQVTM and CDR2 ANQGSEA come from the germline V gene. The ends lost 7 bases at V and 2 bases at J; junction bases unmatched: 4. The CDR3 is made up of 12 amino acids.

The V call is TRBV5-1, the J call TRBJ1-2; TRBD1 matches at 8 bases. V shed 4 bases and J 4 bases; nucleotides not matched to a gene: 6. CDR3 length: 14 residues. The germline V gene encodes CDR1 SGHRS and CDR2 YFSETQ. This chain's CDR3 is CASSVGQGGYGYTF. The CDR3 bases are TGCGCCAGCAGCGTCGGACAGGGCGGCTATGGCTACACCTTC.

The chain joins TRBV6-1 to TRBJ2-2; 8 bases align to TRBD1. CDR1 and CDR2 from the germline V gene are MNHNS and SASEGT. This CDR3 is 18 amino acids long. V shed 2 bases, J shed 4 bases, and the junction held 12 bases outside the gene matches. CDR3 region: CASSEPRQGRRFTGELFF. The CDR3 DNA sequence: TGTGCCAGCAGTGAACCAAGACAGGGGAGGCGGTTCACCGGGGAGCTGTTTTTT.